This section outlines one T cell receptor (beta chain) sequence together with its context. Its antigen remains unidentified. Clones were sequenced by immunoSEQ multiplex PCR, and TCRdb holds only the in-frame ones, with some missing. The profile shows roughly 67,000 clones, about 91% of them singletons. CDR1 is MDHEN and CDR2 is SYDVKM in the germline V gene. The junction had 13 bases not matched to a gene; V was cut back by 3 bases and J by 2 bases. There are 18 residues in the CDR3. The data are from a study of cytomegalovirus exposure and HLA in healthy donors. Whole-study findings and limits: Reports indicated that the classifier achieved high specificity and sensitivity in diagnosing cytomegalovirus status.

The sequenced sample was PBMCs. This chain connects TRBV28 to TRBJ1-1; 9 bases are a match to TRBD1. This receptor was taken from a man between 18 and 29 years old in good health and CMV-seronegative. CDR3 sequence (DNA): TGTGCCAGCAGTTTTGTTGTGTGGGGGGACAGGGATAACACTGAAGCTTTCTTT. This encodes CASSFVVWGDRDNTEAFF.